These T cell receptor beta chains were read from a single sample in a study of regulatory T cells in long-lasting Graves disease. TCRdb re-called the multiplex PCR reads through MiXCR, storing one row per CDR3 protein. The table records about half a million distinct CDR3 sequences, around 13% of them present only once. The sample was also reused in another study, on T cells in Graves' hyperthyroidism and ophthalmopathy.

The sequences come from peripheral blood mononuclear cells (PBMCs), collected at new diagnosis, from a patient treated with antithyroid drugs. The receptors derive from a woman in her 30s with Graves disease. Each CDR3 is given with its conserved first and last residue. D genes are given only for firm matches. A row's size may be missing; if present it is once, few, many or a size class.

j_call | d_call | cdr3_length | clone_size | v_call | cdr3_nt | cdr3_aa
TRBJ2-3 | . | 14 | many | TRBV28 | TGTGCCAGCAGTTCGTACATGGGCACAGATACGCAGTATTTT | CASSSYMGTDTQYF
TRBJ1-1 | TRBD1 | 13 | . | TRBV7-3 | TGTGCCAGCAGCCCGGGACAGGCAACTGAAGCTTTCTTT | CASSPGQATEAFF
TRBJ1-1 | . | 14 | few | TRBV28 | TGTGCCAGCAGTTTAATCGGCAGAAATCCTGCGGCTTTCTTT | CASSLIGRNPAAFF
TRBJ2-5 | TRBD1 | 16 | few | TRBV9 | TGTGCCAGCAGCCCTGGACCGGGACAGGGTAAAGAGACCCAGTACTTC | CASSPGPGQGKETQYF
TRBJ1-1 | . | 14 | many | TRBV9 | TGTGCCAGCAGCGTAGACCTTGCAACCACTGAAGCTTTCTTT | CASSVDLATTEAFF
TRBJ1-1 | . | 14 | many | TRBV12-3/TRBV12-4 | TGTGCCAGCAGTCAGGGTTTACTGAACACTGAAGCTTTCTTT | CASSQGLLNTEAFF
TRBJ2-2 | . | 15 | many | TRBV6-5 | TGTGCCAGCAGTTACTCCCCAGGGGACACCGGGGAGCTGTTTTTT | CASSYSPGDTGELFF
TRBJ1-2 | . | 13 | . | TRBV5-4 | TGTGCCAGCAGCTTGGAGGGGATCTATGGCTACACCTTC | CASSLEGIYGYTF
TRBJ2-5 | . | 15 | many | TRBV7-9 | TGTGCCAGCACCATACCCAGGTCGCTGGGGGAGACCCAGTACTTC | CASTIPRSLGETQYF
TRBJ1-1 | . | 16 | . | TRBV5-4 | TGTGCCAGCAGCAATCCCGGGACCCTTGAGGACACTGAAGCTTTCTTT | CASSNPGTLEDTEAFF
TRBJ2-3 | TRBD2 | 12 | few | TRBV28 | TGTGCCAGCAGTTCGACTAGCGGGAAGCTGCATTTT | CASSSTSGKLHF
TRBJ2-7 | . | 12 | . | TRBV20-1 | TGCAGTGCTCGTAAAAATGGGTACGAGCAGTACTTC | CSARKNGYEQYF
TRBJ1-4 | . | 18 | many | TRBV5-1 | TGCGCCAGCAGCTTGGAGGGGCGCAGGACGCGGGTTAATGAAAAACTGTTTTTT | CASSLEGRRTRVNEKLFF
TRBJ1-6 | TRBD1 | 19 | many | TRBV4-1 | TGCGCCAGCAGCCCTATAAAGTTTTGGACAGGCTCGAATAATTCACCCCTCCACTTT | CASSPIKFWTGSNNSPLHF
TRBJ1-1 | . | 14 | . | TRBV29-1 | TGCAGCGTTGTATCCGTAGGGGGGCGGACTGAAGCTTTCTTT | CSVVSVGGRTEAFF
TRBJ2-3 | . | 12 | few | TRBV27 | TGTGCCAGCAGTGACTACCTGGACGCGCAGTGTTTT | CASSDYLDAQCF
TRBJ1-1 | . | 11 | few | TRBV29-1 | TGCAGCGTTGGTGGGGTGACTGAAGCTTTCTTT | CSVGGVTEAFF
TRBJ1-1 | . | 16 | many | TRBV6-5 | TGTGCCAGCAGTTATACTCCTGCAGGGCGGGACACTGAAGCTTTCTTT | CASSYTPAGRDTEAFF
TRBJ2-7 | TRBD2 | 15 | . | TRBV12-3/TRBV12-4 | TGTGCCAGCAAGGCCTCAGCGGGAGGGCTATACGAGCAGTACTTC | CASKASAGGLYEQYF
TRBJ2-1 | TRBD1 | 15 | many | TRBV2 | TGTGCCAGCAGTTTCCACAGGGGTGGATACAATGAGCAGTTCTTC | CASSFHRGGYNEQFF
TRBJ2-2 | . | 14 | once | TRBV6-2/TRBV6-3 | TGTGCCAGCAGTTACTTAGTGACCACCGGGGAGCTGTTTTTT | CASSYLVTTGELFF
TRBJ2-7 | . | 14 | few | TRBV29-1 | TGCAGCGTTGTCGTGGACAGAGGCTTCTACGAGCAGTACTTC | CSVVVDRGFYEQYF
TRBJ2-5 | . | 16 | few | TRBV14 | TGTGCCAGCAGCCAAGTTGTCGGCGGGATGATAAAGACCCAGTACTTC | CASSQVVGGMIKTQYF
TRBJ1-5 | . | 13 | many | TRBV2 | TGTGCCAGCAGTGCCAGGGCCAATCAGCCCCAGCATTTT | CASSARANQPQHF
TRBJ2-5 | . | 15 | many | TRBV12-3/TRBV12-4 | TGTGCCAGCAGTTTGAGGGGCAGTCCACTCTCCCCCCAGTACTTC | CASSLRGSPLSPQYF
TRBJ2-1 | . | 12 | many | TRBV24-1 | TGTGCCACCAGTGACCAGCCATATGAGCAGTTCTTC | CATSDQPYEQFF
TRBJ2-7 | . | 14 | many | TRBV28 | TGTGCCAGCAGCAAGACGGTATACCCCTACGAGCAGTACTTC | CASSKTVYPYEQYF
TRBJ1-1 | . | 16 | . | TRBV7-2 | TGTGCCAGCAGCTTAGTTGGGCTAGGGGTGGGGGCTGAAGCTTTCTTT | CASSLVGLGVGAEAFF